The T cell receptor beta chain described here comes from a study of post-analysis software for immune sequencing data. Study-wide results and caveats: Patients used roughly five TRBV segments, including TRBV5-6, TRBV5-1 and TRBV20-1, more often than controls.

CDR1 is SGHRS, CDR2 YFSETQ, per germline. This CDR3 is built from 18 residues. The J segment lost 13 bases and the V segment lost 1 base, leaving 18 bases of the junction unmatched. Notes on this clonotype: What it recognizes is unknown.

The library was made from cDNA and included unique molecular identifiers. There were about 1 to 10 million T cells, and approximately 480,000 cDNA molecules came from them. TCRdb passed the PCR reads through MiXCR, listing each CDR3 protein once. This table has about 200,000 distinct CDR3 sequences, approximately 30% appearing once. The sequence derives from a girl between 2 and 17 years old with multiple sclerosis. The chain employs TRBV5-1 and TRBJ2-1, with 12 bases identical to TRBD2. Sequencing was carried out using blood. The CDR3 nucleotides read TGCGCCAGCAGCTTGATGTCTAGCGGGGGGGACCCTCAAGAGACCCAGTTCTTC. Residues: CASSLMSSGGDPQETQFF. The whole variable domain, filled in from reference TRBV5-1 and TRBJ2-1, reads KAGVTQTPRYLIKTRGQQVTLSCSPISGHRSVSWYQQTPGQGLQFLFEYFSETQRNKGNFPGRFSGRQFSNSRSEMNVSTLELGDSALYLCASSLMSSGGDPQETQFFGPGTRLTVL.